These T cell receptor beta chains were read from a single sample in a study of Graves' ophthalmopathy and Graves' hyperthyroidism. One entry per CDR3 protein, called by TCRdb with MiXCR from the multiplex PCR reads. The sample lists around 670,000 distinct CDR3 sequences, approximately 40% occurring once. Sequencing used peripheral blood. The source is an adult man with Graves' ophthalmopathy. CDR3s include the opening cysteine and the closing phenylalanine or tryptophan. Each record gives: V gene, CDR3 length, J gene, D gene, clone size, CDR3 protein, CDR3 DNA. D genes are given only for firm matches. The size of a clone is reported for some rows only, either as once, few or many, or as a class for expanded clones.

v_call: TRBV20-1
cdr3_length: 14
j_call: TRBJ2-5
d_call: TRBD2
clone_size: once
cdr3_aa: CSARRLAGEETQCF
cdr3_nt: TGCAGTGCTAGAAGGCTAGCGGGAGAAGAGACCCAGTGCTTC

v_call: TRBV2
cdr3_length: 17
j_call: TRBJ1-4
d_call: TRBD1
clone_size: -
cdr3_aa: CASSLDAGGGIGEKLFF
cdr3_nt: TGTGCCAGCAGTTTGGACGCAGGGGGGGGAATTGGTGAAAAACTGTTTTTT

v_call: TRBV9
cdr3_length: 14
j_call: TRBJ2-7
d_call: -
clone_size: many
cdr3_aa: CASSRGTGAYEQYF
cdr3_nt: TGTGCCAGCAGCCGTGGTACAGGAGCCTACGAGCAGTACTTC

v_call: TRBV25-1
cdr3_length: 14
j_call: TRBJ1-1
d_call: -
clone_size: many
cdr3_aa: CASREQGGGTEAFF
cdr3_nt: TGTGCCAGCAGGGAACAGGGCGGCGGCACTGAAGCTTTCTTT

v_call: TRBV7-8
cdr3_length: 16
j_call: TRBJ2-7
d_call: TRBD2
clone_size: -
cdr3_aa: CASSLIESSGRAQQYF
cdr3_nt: TGTGCCAGCAGCTTAATCGAATCCAGCGGGAGGGCCCAGCAGTACTTC

v_call: TRBV11-2
cdr3_length: 16
j_call: TRBJ2-7
d_call: -
clone_size: -
cdr3_aa: CASSQDGEGGNYEQYF
cdr3_nt: TGTGCCAGCAGCCAAGATGGGGAAGGAGGCAACTACGAGCAGTACTTC

v_call: TRBV20-1
cdr3_length: 14
j_call: TRBJ2-7
d_call: -
clone_size: few
cdr3_aa: CSARDPAGPYEQYF
cdr3_nt: TGCAGTGCTAGAGATCCGGCGGGCCCGTACGAGCAGTACTTC

v_call: TRBV29-1
cdr3_length: 11
j_call: TRBJ1-2
d_call: TRBD1
clone_size: -
cdr3_aa: CSANRGGGYTF
cdr3_nt: TGCAGCGCAAACAGGGGGGGTGGCTACACCTTC

v_call: TRBV7-2
cdr3_length: 15
j_call: TRBJ1-5
d_call: -
clone_size: -
cdr3_aa: CASSLESGSGQPQHF
cdr3_nt: TGTGCCAGCAGCTTAGAGTCGGGCTCGGGTCAGCCCCAGCATTTT

v_call: TRBV19
cdr3_length: 13
j_call: TRBJ2-7
d_call: -
clone_size: many
cdr3_aa: CASSIRDSYEQYF
cdr3_nt: TGTGCCAGTAGTATCCGCGACAGCTACGAGCAGTACTTC

v_call: TRBV7-9
cdr3_length: 14
j_call: TRBJ2-2
d_call: -
clone_size: -
cdr3_aa: CASSQGKYTGELFF
cdr3_nt: TGTGCCAGCAGCCAAGGGAAGTACACCGGGGAGCTGTTTTTT

v_call: TRBV7-6
cdr3_length: 16
j_call: TRBJ2-6
d_call: TRBD2
clone_size: many
cdr3_aa: CASTSPAGVRANVLTF
cdr3_nt: TGTGCCAGCACCTCCCCGGCGGGGGTGAGGGCCAACGTCCTGACTTTC

v_call: TRBV16
cdr3_length: 13
j_call: TRBJ2-7
d_call: -
clone_size: few
cdr3_aa: CASSQDWGVEQYF
cdr3_nt: TGTGCCAGCAGCCAAGATTGGGGGGTTGAGCAGTACTTC

v_call: TRBV12-3/TRBV12-4
cdr3_length: 16
j_call: TRBJ2-7
d_call: TRBD1
clone_size: -
cdr3_aa: CASSSIRVRGRYEQYF
cdr3_nt: TGTGCCAGCAGTTCCATCCGGGTCAGGGGGCGATATGAGCAGTACTTC

v_call: TRBV11-2
cdr3_length: 12
j_call: TRBJ2-1
d_call: -
clone_size: -
cdr3_aa: CASSLAGYEQFF
cdr3_nt: TGTGCCAGCAGCTTAGCGGGGTATGAGCAGTTCTTC

v_call: TRBV24-1
cdr3_length: 15
j_call: TRBJ2-5
d_call: -
clone_size: few
cdr3_aa: CATSDLSQSRETQYF
cdr3_nt: TGTGCCACCAGTGATTTGTCACAGAGTCGGGAGACCCAGTACTTC

v_call: TRBV9
cdr3_length: 14
j_call: TRBJ1-6
d_call: -
clone_size: many
cdr3_aa: CASSVETGNSPLHF
cdr3_nt: TGTGCCAGCAGCGTAGAAACAGGAAATTCACCCCTCCACTTT

v_call: TRBV2
cdr3_length: 16
j_call: TRBJ2-6
d_call: -
clone_size: many
cdr3_aa: CASSPDTGSGANVLTF
cdr3_nt: TGTGCCAGCAGCCCCGATACAGGCTCTGGGGCCAACGTCCTGACTTTC

v_call: TRBV7-6
cdr3_length: 15
j_call: TRBJ1-2
d_call: -
clone_size: few
cdr3_aa: CASSLSGGRVYGYTF
cdr3_nt: TGTGCCAGCAGCTTATCTGGGGGGAGAGTCTATGGCTACACCTTC

v_call: TRBV7-2
cdr3_length: 16
j_call: TRBJ1-4
d_call: TRBD1
clone_size: few
cdr3_aa: CASSLYPSQGREKLFF
cdr3_nt: TGTGCCAGCAGCTTATATCCCTCACAGGGGAGGGAAAAACTGTTTTTT

v_call: TRBV24-1
cdr3_length: 15
j_call: TRBJ1-1
d_call: TRBD1
clone_size: many
cdr3_aa: CATSASDRGLSEAFF
cdr3_nt: TGTGCCACCAGTGCCTCGGACAGGGGGCTATCTGAAGCTTTCTTT

v_call: TRBV7-9
cdr3_length: 15
j_call: TRBJ1-1
d_call: -
clone_size: many
cdr3_aa: CASSLGQANRRRAFF
cdr3_nt: TGTGCCAGCAGCTTAGGGCAGGCCAACCGGCGGAGGGCTTTCTTT

v_call: TRBV10-3
cdr3_length: 14
j_call: TRBJ2-3
d_call: -
clone_size: -
cdr3_aa: CAISEVSSTDTQYF
cdr3_nt: TGTGCCATCAGTGAGGTATCTAGCACAGATACGCAGTATTTT

v_call: TRBV20-1
cdr3_length: 13
j_call: TRBJ2-7
d_call: TRBD1
clone_size: few
cdr3_aa: CSATRDRGNEQYF
cdr3_nt: TGCAGTGCTACACGGGACAGGGGAAACGAGCAGTACTTC